These T cell receptor beta chains were read from a single sample in a study of blood T cell repertoires in COVID-19. The method was immunoSEQ multiplex PCR; TCRdb's version includes in-frame clones alone and lacks a portion of them. The repertoire consists of some 170,000 clones, with about 87% occurring once and the leading ten covering 1.6%. Sequenced input: peripheral blood. The origin of the receptors is a woman aged 45-60 years with acute or convalescent COVID-19. The CDR3 runs from the conserved cysteine through the conserved F or W. The D gene is left open where the match is weak. Some rows have no size entry. The others give once, few or many, or a class for an expanded clone.

CDR3 DNA	CDR3 protein	V gene	J gene	D gene	clone size
TGTGCCAGCAGTGGGACTCCGGGTGGCTATGGCTACACCTTC	CASSGTPGGYGYTF	TRBV2	TRBJ1-2	NA	NA
TGCAGTGCTAGGGAGGGTGGCTACACCTTC	CSAREGGYTF	TRBV20-1	TRBJ1-2	NA	few
TGTGCCAGCAGCCGGGCAGATACGCAGTATTTT	CASSRADTQYF	TRBV12-3/TRBV12-4	TRBJ2-3	NA	NA
TGTGCCAGCAGTTACCGGACTAGCGGAGACAATGAGCAGTTCTTC	CASSYRTSGDNEQFF	TRBV6-2/TRBV6-3	TRBJ2-1	TRBD2	NA
TGTGCCACCAGTGATTTTCTACAGGGGGCTGGAGGCTACACCTTC	CATSDFLQGAGGYTF	TRBV24-1	TRBJ1-2	TRBD1	NA
TGTGCCAGCAGCTTGGAATGGGAAGAGGGAGCTTTCTTT	CASSLEWEEGAFF	TRBV5-4	TRBJ1-1	NA	NA
TGCGCCAGCAGCTTGGACAGGGCAGGAAACACCATATATTTT	CASSLDRAGNTIYF	TRBV5-1	TRBJ1-3	NA	NA
TGTGCCAGCAGCTTGGGGGACAACCGATACTCCTACGAGCAGTACTTC	CASSLGDNRYSYEQYF	TRBV5-6	TRBJ2-7	NA	NA
TGTGCCAGCAGCTTAAGTAGTGGGGTGGGGCTAGCGGGGAACGAGCAGTACTTC	CASSLSSGVGLAGNEQYF	TRBV7-9	TRBJ2-7	TRBD2	NA
TGTGCCAGCAGCTTAGGACTGCCCCCCGACGAGCAGTATTTC	CASSLGLPPDEQYF	TRBV7-3	TRBJ2-7	NA	NA
TGTGCCAGCAGCTTGGGTTTAGCGGGAGCGGCGACAGATACGCAGTATTTT	CASSLGLAGAATDTQYF	TRBV5-4	TRBJ2-3	TRBD2	NA
TGTGCCATCAGGACCGGGGGCTACGAGCAGTACTTC	CAIRTGGYEQYF	TRBV10-3	TRBJ2-7	NA	NA
TGTGCCAGTTACAGCACAGGGAATTTTAACTATGGCTACACCTTC	CASYSTGNFNYGYTF	TRBV19	TRBJ1-2	NA	NA
TGTGCCAGCAGCCTATGGGAGAATTCACCCCTCCACTTT	CASSLWENSPLHF	TRBV14	TRBJ1-6	NA	NA
TGTGCCAGCAGCCCAGGGGGCTCTGGCACTGAAGCTTTCTTT	CASSPGGSGTEAFF	TRBV9	TRBJ1-1	TRBD1	NA
TGTGCCAGCAGCATACCGACAGGGACTTATGGCTACACCTTC	CASSIPTGTYGYTF	TRBV7-9	TRBJ1-2	TRBD1	NA
TGTGCCAGCAGCTCCGGGACAGGGACCTACGAGCAGTACTTC	CASSSGTGTYEQYF	TRBV11-3	TRBJ2-7	TRBD1	NA
TGTGCCAGCAGTTTCCGAGGACAAGTTAACTATGGCTACACCTTC	CASSFRGQVNYGYTF	TRBV27	TRBJ1-2	NA	NA
TGCGCCAGCAGTCAATTAGCCAAAAACATTCAGTACTTC	CASSQLAKNIQYF	TRBV10-2	TRBJ2-4	NA	NA
TGTGCCAGCAGTACCACACAGGGGGCCACTGAAGCTTTCTTT	CASSTTQGATEAFF	TRBV6-4	TRBJ1-1	TRBD1	NA
TGTGCCAGCAGCTACAGGGGGAGTACTGAAGCTTTCTTT	CASSYRGSTEAFF	TRBV6-5	TRBJ1-1	TRBD1	NA
TGTGCCAGCAGCTTGGACAGGAGCAATCAGCCCCAGCATTTT	CASSLDRSNQPQHF	TRBV5-5	TRBJ1-5	NA	NA